The 5 T cell receptor beta chains given below trace back to one sample, sequenced in a study of Ad26.COV2.S vaccination and SARS-CoV-2 variants. The treatment denotes: some 20 received Ad26.COV2.S at low or high dose, single or two shots; about 5 received placebo; per-sample allocation not given. Samples were taken on day 63 after the first vaccine or placebo injection. This table comes from immunoSEQ multiplex PCR, and its TCRdb copy is limited to in-frame clones, with some not included. The data hold 350,000 to 450,000 clones, with approximately 91% observed a single time. The starting material was peripheral blood, obtained in a trial of Ad26.COV2.S vaccine versus placebo. These receptors were collected from a person aged 18-65 years who received the Ad26.COV2.S COVID-19 vaccine or a placebo.

The gene calls are TRBV5-6 and TRBJ2-3; 8 bases fit TRBD1. The CDR3 spans 16 residues. V dropped 2 bases and J dropped 6; count of bases not matched to a gene: 11. The germline V gene encodes CDR1 SGHDT and CDR2 YYEEEE. CDR3 protein: CASSLPPDRGRDTQYF. Written as DNA, the CDR3 is TGTGCCAGCAGCTTACCCCCCGACAGGGGAAGGGATACGCAGTATTTT.

This chain uses TRBV10-3 with TRBJ2-3; a possible D gene is TRBD1 (5 bases). The CDR3 has 14 residues. Trimming cost V 10 bases and J 2 bases, with 16 bases left between them. CDR1 ENHRY and CDR2 SYGVKD come from the germline V gene. The CDR3 is CATMTEKFTDTQYF. The CDR3 nucleotides read TGTGCCACCATGACAGAAAAATTCACAGATACGCAGTATTTT.

The chain is built from TRBV4-1 and TRBJ2-1, with D unclear. CDR3 length: 13 residues. Deletions cut 2 bases from V and 2 bases from J, with 4 bases between. Germline V gene lookup returns CDR1 MGHRA and CDR2 YSYEKL. CDR3 DNA sequence: TGCGCCAGCAGCCAATCTGCCTACAATGAGCAGTTCTTC. This sequence encodes CASSQSAYNEQFF.

V usage is TRBV5-1 and J usage is TRBJ2-7; D is ambiguous. The CDR3 consists of 13 residues. Trimming shortened V by 4 bases and J by 0 bases, and 8 bases separated the two germline ends. Germline assignment: CDR1 SGHRS and CDR2 YFSETQ. The CDR3, as DNA: TGCGCCAGCAGCCAACTAAGCTCCTACGAGCAGTACTTC. It yields the protein CASSQLSSYEQYF.

The genes are TRBV28 and TRBJ2-5; 7 bases are shared with TRBD1. V lost 6 bases to trimming and J lost 2 bases; unmatched junction nucleotides: 3. This CDR3 contains 13 residues. Germline-derived CDR1 and CDR2 are MDHEN and SYDVKM. The chain's CDR3 is CASRPTGQETQYF. The CDR3 DNA sequence: TGTGCCAGCAGACCGACAGGGCAAGAGACCCAGTACTTC. Full variable domain (remainder filled in from reference TRBV28 and TRBJ2-5): DVKVTQSSRYLVKRTGEKVFLECVQDMDHENMFWYRQDPGLGLRLIYFSYDVKMKEKGDIPEGYSVSREKKERFSLILESASTNQTSMYLCASRPTGQETQYFGPGTRLLVL.